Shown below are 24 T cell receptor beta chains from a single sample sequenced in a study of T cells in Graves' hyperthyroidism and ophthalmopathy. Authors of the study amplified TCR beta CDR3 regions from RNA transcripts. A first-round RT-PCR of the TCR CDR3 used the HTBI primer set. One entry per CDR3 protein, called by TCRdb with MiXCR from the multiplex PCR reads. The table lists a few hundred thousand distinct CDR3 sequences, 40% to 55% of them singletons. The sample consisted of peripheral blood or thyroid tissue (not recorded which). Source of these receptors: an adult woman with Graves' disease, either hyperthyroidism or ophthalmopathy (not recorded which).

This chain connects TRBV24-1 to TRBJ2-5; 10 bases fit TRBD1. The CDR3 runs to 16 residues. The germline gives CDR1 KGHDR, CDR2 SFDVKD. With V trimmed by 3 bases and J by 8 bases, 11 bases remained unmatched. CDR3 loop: CATSDAGTGERGTQYF. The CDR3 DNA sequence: TGTGCCACCAGTGATGCCGGGACAGGGGAACGGGGAACCCAGTACTTC.

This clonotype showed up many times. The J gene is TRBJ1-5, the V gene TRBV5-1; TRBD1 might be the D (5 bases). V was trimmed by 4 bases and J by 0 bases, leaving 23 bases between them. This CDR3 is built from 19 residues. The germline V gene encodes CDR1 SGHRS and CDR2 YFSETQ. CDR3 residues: CASSLPTGTAEDSNQPQHF. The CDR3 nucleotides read TGCGCCAGCAGCCTCCCGACCGGGACCGCGGAAGATAGCAATCAGCCCCAGCATTTT.

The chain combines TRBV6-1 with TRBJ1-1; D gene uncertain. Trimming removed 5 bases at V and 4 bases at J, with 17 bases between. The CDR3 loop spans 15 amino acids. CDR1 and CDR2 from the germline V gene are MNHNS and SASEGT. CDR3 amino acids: CASSPHSRAGTEAFF. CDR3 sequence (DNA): TGTGCCAGCAGTCCTCATTCGCGGGCGGGCACTGAAGCTTTCTTT.

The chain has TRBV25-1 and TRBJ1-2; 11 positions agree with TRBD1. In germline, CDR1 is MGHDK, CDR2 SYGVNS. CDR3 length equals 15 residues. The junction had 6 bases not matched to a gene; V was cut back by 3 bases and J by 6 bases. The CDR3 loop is CASSDPGTGGNGYTF. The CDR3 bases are TGTGCCAGCAGTGATCCCGGGACAGGGGGAAATGGCTACACCTTC.

The CDR3 DNA reads TGCGCCAGCAGCCCGGACAGGGCCGCGGGAGATGGCTACACCTTC. Protein sequence: CASSPDRAAGDGYTF. The rearrangement uses TRBV10-2 and TRBJ1-2; 8 nucleotides align to TRBD1. The V and J ends lost 6 bases and 6 bases, in that order; junction bases with no gene match: 12. Germline V lookup: CDR1 WSHSY, CDR2 SAAADI. The CDR3 runs 15 residues.

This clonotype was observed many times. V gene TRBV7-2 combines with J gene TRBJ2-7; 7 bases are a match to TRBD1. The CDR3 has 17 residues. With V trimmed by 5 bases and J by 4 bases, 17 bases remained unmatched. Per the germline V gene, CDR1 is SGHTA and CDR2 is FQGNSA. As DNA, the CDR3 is TGTGCCAGCAGCCACAGGGGCCATCCCCCACCGGTTTACGAGCAGTACTTC. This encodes CASSHRGHPPPVYEQYF.

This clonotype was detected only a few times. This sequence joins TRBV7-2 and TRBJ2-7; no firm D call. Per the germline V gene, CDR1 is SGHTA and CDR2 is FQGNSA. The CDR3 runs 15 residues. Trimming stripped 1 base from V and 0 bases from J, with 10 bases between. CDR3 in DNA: TGTGCCAGCAGCTTAGATGGGGTCAACTCCTACGAGCAGTACTTC. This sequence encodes CASSLDGVNSYEQYF. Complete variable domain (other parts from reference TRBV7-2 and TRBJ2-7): GAGVSQSPSNKVTEKGKDVELRCDPISGHTALYWYRQSLGQGLEFLIYFQGNSAPDKSGLPSDRFSAERTGGSVSTLTIQRTQQEDSAVYLCASSLDGVNSYEQYFGPGTRLTVT.

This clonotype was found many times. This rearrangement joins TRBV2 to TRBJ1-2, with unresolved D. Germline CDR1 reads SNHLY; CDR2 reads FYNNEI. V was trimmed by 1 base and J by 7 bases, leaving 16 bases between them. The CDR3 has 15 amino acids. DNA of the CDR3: TGTGCCAGCAGTGAAGTTCGGACGGAACTTTCTGGCTACACCTTC. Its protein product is CASSEVRTELSGYTF.

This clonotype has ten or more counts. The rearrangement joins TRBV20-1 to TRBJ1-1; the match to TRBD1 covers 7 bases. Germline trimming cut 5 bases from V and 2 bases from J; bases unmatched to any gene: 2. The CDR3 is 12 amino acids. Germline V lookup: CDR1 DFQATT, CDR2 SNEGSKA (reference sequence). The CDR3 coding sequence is TGCAGTGCTCGACAGGGTAACACTGAAGCTTTCTTT. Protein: CSARQGNTEAFF.

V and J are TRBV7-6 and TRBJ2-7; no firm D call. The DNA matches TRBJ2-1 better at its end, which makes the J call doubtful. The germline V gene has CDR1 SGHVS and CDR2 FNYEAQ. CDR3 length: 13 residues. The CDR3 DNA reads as TGTGCCAGCAGCGTTCGGATTTACAATGAGCAGTTCTTC. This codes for CASSVRIYNEQFF.

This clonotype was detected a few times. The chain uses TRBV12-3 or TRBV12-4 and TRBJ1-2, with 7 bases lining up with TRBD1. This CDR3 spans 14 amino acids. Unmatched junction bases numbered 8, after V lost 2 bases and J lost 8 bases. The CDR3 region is CASSLRQGVEGYTF. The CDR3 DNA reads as TGTGCCAGCAGTTTACGACAGGGCGTTGAAGGCTACACCTTC.

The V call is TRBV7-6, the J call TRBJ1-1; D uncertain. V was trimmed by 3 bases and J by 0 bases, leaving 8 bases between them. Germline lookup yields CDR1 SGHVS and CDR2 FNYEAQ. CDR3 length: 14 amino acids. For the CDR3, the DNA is TGTGCCAGCAGCTTGATGTCAGTGAACACTGAAGCTTTCTTT. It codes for CASSLMSVNTEAFF.

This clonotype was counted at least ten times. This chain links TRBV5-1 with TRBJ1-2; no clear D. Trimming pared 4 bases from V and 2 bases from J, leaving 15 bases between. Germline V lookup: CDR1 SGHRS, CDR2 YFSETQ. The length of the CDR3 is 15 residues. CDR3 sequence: CASSPDGGRNYGYTF. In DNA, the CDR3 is TGCGCCAGCAGCCCCGACGGCGGACGGAACTATGGCTACACCTTC.

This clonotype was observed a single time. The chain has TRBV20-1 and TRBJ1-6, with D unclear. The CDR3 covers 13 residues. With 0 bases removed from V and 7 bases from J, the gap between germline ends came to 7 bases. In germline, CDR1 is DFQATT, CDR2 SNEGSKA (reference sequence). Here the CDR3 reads CSARDLWNSPLHF. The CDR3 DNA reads TGCAGTGCTAGAGATCTATGGAATTCACCCCTCCACTTT.

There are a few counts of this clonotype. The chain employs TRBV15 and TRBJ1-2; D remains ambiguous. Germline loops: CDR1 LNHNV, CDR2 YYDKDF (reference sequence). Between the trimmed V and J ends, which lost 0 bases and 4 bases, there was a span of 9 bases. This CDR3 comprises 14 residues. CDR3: CATSRDDGPYGYTF. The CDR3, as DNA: TGTGCCACCAGCAGAGACGACGGTCCCTATGGCTACACCTTC.

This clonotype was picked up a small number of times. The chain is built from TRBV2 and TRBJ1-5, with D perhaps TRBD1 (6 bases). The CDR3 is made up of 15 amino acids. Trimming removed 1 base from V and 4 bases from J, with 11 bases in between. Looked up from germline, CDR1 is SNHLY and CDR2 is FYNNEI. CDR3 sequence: CASSEDGGLNQPQHF. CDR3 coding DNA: TGTGCCAGCAGTGAAGACGGGGGCCTTAATCAGCCCCAGCATTTT.

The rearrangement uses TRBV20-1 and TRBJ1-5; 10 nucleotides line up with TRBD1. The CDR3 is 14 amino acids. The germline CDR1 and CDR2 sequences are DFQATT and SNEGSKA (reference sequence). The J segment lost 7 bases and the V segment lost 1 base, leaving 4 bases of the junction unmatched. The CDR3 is CSARGTGGEQPQHF. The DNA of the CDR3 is TGCAGTGCTAGAGGGACAGGGGGAGAGCAGCCCCAGCATTTT.

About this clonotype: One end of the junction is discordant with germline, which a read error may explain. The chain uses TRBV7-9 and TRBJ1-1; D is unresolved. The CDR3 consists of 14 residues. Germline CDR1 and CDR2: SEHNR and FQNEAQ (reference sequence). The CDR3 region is CASSQGNGDTEAFF. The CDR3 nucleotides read TGCGCCAGCAGCCAAGGGAACGGGGACACTGAAGCTTTCTTT.

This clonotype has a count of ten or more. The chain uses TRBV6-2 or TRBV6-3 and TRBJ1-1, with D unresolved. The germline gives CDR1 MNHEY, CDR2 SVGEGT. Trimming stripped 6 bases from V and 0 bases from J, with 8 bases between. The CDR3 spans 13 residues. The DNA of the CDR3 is TGTGCCAGCAGCAATACAGTGAACACTGAAGCTTTCTTT. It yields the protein CASSNTVNTEAFF.

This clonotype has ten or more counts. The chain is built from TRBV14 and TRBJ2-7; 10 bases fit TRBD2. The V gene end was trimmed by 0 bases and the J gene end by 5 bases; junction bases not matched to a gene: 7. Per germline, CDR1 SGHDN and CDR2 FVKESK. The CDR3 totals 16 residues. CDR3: CASSQDWLAGGHEQYF. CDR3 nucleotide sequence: TGTGCCAGCAGCCAAGACTGGTTAGCGGGAGGTCACGAGCAGTACTTC.

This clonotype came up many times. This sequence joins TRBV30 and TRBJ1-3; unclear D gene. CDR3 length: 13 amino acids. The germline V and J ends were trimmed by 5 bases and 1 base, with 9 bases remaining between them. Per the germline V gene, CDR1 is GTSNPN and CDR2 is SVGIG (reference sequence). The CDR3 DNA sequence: TGTGCCTGGGGTCGAGGTTCTGGAAACACCATATATTTT. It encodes CAWGRGSGNTIYF.

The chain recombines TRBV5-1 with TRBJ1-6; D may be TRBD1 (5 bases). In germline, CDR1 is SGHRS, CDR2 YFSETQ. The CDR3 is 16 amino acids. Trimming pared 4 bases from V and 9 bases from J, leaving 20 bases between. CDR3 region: CASSVQWQGSGSPLHF. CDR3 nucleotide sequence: TGCGCCAGCAGCGTCCAATGGCAGGGATCGGGTTCACCCCTCCACTTT.

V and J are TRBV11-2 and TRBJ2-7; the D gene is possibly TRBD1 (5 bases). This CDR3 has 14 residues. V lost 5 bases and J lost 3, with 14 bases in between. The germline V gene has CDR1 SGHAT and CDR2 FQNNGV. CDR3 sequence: CASSQSPTGYEQYF. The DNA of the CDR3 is TGTGCCAGCAGCCAAAGCCCTACAGGCTACGAGCAGTACTTC.

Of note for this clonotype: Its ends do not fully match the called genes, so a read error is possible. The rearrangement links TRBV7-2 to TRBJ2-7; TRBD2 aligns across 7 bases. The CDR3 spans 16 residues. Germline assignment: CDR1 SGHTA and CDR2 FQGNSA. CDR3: CASSLAKASGTYEQYF. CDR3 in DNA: TGCGCCAGCAGCTTGGCCAAAGCTAGCGGAACCTACGAGCAGTACTTC.